What follows describes a single T cell receptor (beta chain). TCRdb keeps only in-frame clones here, not all; method: immunoSEQ multiplex PCR. Of over 100,000 clones detected, 84% appear once; the ten largest clones hold 6.6%. From germline, CDR1 is SNHLY and CDR2 FYNNEI. The V end was cut by 3 bases, the J end by 5 bases, with 6 bases between. The CDR3 has 12 residues. The sample belongs to a study of blood T cell repertoires in COVID-19. The chain couples TRBV2 to TRBJ2-3, with a possible D match to TRBD2 (5 bases). The TCR comes from a woman aged 45-60 years with acute or convalescent COVID-19. The sequenced material came from peripheral blood. The CDR3 region has the DNA TGTGCCAGCAGTGACCGGGGAGATACGCAGTATTTT. It translates to CASSDRGDTQYF.